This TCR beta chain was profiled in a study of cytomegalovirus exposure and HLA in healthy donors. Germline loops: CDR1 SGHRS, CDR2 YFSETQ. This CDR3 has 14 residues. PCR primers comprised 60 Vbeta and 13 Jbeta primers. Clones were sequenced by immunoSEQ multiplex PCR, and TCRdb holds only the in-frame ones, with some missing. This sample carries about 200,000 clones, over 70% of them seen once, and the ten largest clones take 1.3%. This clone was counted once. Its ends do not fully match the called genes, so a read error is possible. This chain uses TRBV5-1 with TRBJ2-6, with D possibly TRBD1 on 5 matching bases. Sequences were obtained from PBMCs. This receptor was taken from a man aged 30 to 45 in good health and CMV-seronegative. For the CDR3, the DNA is TGCGCCAGCATGATGGAAGCTGGGGCCAACGGCCTGACTTTC. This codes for CASMMEAGANGLTF.